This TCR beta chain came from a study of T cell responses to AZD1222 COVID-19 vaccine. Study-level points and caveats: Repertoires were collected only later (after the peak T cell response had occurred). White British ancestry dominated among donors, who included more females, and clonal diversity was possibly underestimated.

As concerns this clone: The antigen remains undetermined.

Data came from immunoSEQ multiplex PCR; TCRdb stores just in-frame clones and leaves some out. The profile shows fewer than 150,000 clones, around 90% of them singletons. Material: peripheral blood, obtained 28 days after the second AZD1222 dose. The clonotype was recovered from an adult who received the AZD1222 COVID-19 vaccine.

This CDR3 reads CASSLGAGQVNEKLFF. CDR3 in DNA: TGCGCCAGCAGCTTGGGGGCCGGACAGGTGAATGAAAAACTGTTTTTT. This chain connects TRBV5-1 to TRBJ1-4, with TRBD1 identical over 7 bases. V gave up 0 bases and J gave up 5 bases; unmatched junction bases: 7. This CDR3 has 16 amino acids. CDR1 SGHRS and CDR2 YFSETQ come from the germline V gene.